This is a list of T cell receptor beta chains from one sample in a study of T cells in Graves' hyperthyroidism and ophthalmopathy. TCRdb independently ran MiXCR on the multiplex PCR reads; one entry per CDR3 protein. The sample comprises 300,000 to 350,000 distinct CDR3 sequences, about 15% of which are singletons, and around 24% rests with the top ten. Sequencing was carried out using blood. These receptors came from a woman aged 25-40 years with Graves' hyperthyroidism. Each CDR3 is given with its conserved first and last residue. A D gene is named only where the DNA matches it firmly. Not all rows give a size; the values are once, few, many and, for expanded clones, a class.

size	D	J	V	DNA	CDR3
few	.	TRBJ2-1	TRBV29-1	TGCAGCGCCGAAGATTGGAAGGGAAGGAATAATGAGCAGTTCTTC	CSAEDWKGRNNEQFF
many	.	TRBJ2-7	TRBV7-2	TGTGCCAGCAGCCCCCGACAGGCGGGCGAGCAGTACTTC	CASSPRQAGEQYF
many	.	TRBJ1-1	TRBV6-1	TGTGCCAGCAATACTAAGCCAGGCACTGAAGCTTTCTTT	CASNTKPGTEAFF
many	.	TRBJ1-5	TRBV2	TGTGCCAGCAGTGACAGGGCTCCTACTCAGCCCCAGCATTTT	CASSDRAPTQPQHF
many	.	TRBJ2-1	TRBV5-1	TGCGCCAGCAGCTTGGACGAGAATACCTACAATGAGCAGTTCTTC	CASSLDENTYNEQFF
many	TRBD1	TRBJ2-7	TRBV6-2/TRBV6-3	TGTGCCAGCAGTTACGCGGGACAGGGGGCCTTTGAGCAGTACTTC	CASSYAGQGAFEQYF
.	.	TRBJ2-7	TRBV5-6	TGTGCCAGCAGCTTAAGGATCAACGAGCAGTACTTC	CASSLRINEQYF
.	TRBD1	TRBJ2-5	TRBV20-1	TGCAGTGCTAGAGTCCAGGGGGCGGTGAAGACCCAGTACTTC	CSARVQGAVKTQYF
.	.	TRBJ2-5	TRBV15	TGTGCCACCAGCAGAGATCTTCAACCCCAAGAGACCCAGTACTTC	CATSRDLQPQETQYF
many	.	TRBJ1-1	TRBV7-9	TGTGCCAGCAGCTTATCCCAGACTCGGCACGCTTTCTTT	CASSLSQTRHAFF
many	.	TRBJ2-1	TRBV6-2/TRBV6-3	TGTGCCAGCAGTTGGGATAGGGACGGGTCTGCATATGAGCAGTTCTTC	CASSWDRDGSAYEQFF
many	TRBD1	TRBJ1-4	TRBV28	TGTGCCAGCAGTTTAAGGGGTGCGAACAGGGGTCGAGATGAAAAACTGTTTTTT	CASSLRGANRGRDEKLFF
.	TRBD2	TRBJ2-5	TRBV28	TGTGCCAGCAGTAACTACGGGGGGGAGACCCAGTACTTC	CASSNYGGETQYF
many	.	TRBJ1-2	TRBV29-1	TGCAGCGCCGAGGAGGCGAACTATGGCTACACCTTC	CSAEEANYGYTF
.	TRBD2	TRBJ2-7	TRBV10-3	TGTGCCATCAGCAAAAGCGGGAGGATATCCATCAGCTCCTACGAGCAGTACTTC	CAISKSGRISISSYEQYF
.	.	TRBJ2-6	TRBV4-3	TGCGCCAGCAGCCGGGATCTCAGCTCTGGGGCCAACGTCCTGACTTTC	CASSRDLSSGANVLTF
many	.	TRBJ2-7	TRBV30	TGTGCCTGGAGTCATAGTTATGGCTACGAGCAGTACTTC	CAWSHSYGYEQYF
many	.	TRBJ2-2	TRBV12-3/TRBV12-4	TGTGCCAGCAGTTTATCCTCGGGCGGACCGGCTCTGCACGGGGAGCTGTTTTTT	CASSLSSGGPALHGELFF
.	TRBD1	TRBJ1-2	TRBV20-1	TGCAGTGCTAGTTCCCGGGACAGGGGGACTTTCGGCTACACCTTC	CSASSRDRGTFGYTF
few	.	TRBJ2-3	TRBV5-1	TGCGCCAGCAGCCCCCAGACACAGTCAGATACGCAGTATTTT	CASSPQTQSDTQYF
.	TRBD2	TRBJ2-5	TRBV27	TGTGCCAGCAGTAGACCGGGACTAGGCCAAGAGACCCAGTACTTC	CASSRPGLGQETQYF